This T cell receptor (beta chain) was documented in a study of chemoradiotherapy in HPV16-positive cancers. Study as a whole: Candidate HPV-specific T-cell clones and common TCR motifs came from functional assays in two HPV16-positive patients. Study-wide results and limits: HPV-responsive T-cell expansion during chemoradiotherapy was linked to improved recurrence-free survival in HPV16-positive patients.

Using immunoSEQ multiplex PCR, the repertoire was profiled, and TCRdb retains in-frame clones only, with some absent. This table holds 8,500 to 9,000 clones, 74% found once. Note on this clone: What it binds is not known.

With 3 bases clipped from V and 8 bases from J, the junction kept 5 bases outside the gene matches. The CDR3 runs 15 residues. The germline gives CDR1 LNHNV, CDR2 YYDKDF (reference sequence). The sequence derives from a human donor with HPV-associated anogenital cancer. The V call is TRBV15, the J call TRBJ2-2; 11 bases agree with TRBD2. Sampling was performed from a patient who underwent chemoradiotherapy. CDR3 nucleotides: TGTGCCACCAGCAGCCTAGCGGGAGGTAGAGGGGAGCTGTTTTTT. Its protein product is CATSSLAGGRGELFF.